The sequence of this T cell receptor beta chain was determined in a study of shared clonotypes between healthy human individuals. Germline-derived CDR1 and CDR2 are MGHRA and YSYEKL. V lost 3 bases and J lost 7, with 13 bases in between. The CDR3 loop spans 14 amino acids. Some clones are missing from TCRdb's copy, which holds only in-frame ones; the method was immunoSEQ multiplex PCR. The top ten hold 0.39% of the sample, which has a few million clones, 85% to 95% seen once. The sequence was obtained from a man aged 18 to 29 in good health. Some clones in this sample may be carry-over from other donors' samples. The specimen sequenced was naive CD4+ T cells from PBMCs. Stated subset: CD45RA+ positively selected. The chain is built from TRBV4-1 and TRBJ1-5; no reliable D call. CDR3 nucleotide sequence: TGCGCCAGCAGCCAGCCGGGGAAGGGCCAGCCCCAGCATTTT. This codes for CASSQPGKGQPQHF.